The 23 T cell receptor beta chains given below trace back to one sample, sequenced in a study of blood T cell repertoires in COVID-19. Assay used: immunoSEQ multiplex PCR; TCRdb lists only in-frame clones, some missing. The sample contains approximately 150,000 clones, about 90% of which appear only once. The sequenced sample consisted of PBMCs or T cells enriched from blood (not recorded which). These receptors were obtained from a human donor with acute COVID-19. The donor label of this sample is uncertain.

The chain is built from TRBV7-2 and TRBJ2-3; tentatively, D is TRBD2 (7 bases). With 5 bases removed from V and 5 bases from J, the gap between germline ends came to 14 bases. The CDR3 runs to 14 residues. The germline V gene encodes CDR1 SGHTA and CDR2 FQGNSA. CDR3: CASSAPGGGDTQYF. CDR3 nucleotides: TGTGCCAGCAGCGCCCCGGGGGGCGGAGATACGCAGTATTTT.

V is TRBV24-1 and J is TRBJ2-5, with 7 nucleotides matching TRBD1. The CDR3 is 16 amino acids. Germline CDR1 KGHDR, CDR2 SFDVKD. The V and J ends lost 5 bases and 5 bases, in that order; junction bases with no gene match: 13. CDR3 sequence reads: CATSAVRGGAGETQYF. In nucleotides, the CDR3 is TGTGCCACCAGTGCCGTGCGAGGGGGCGCGGGCGAGACCCAGTACTTC.

The V gene is TRBV7-9, the J gene TRBJ2-5, with D perhaps matching TRBD2 (5 bases). Between the trimmed V and J ends, which lost 8 bases and 1 base, there was a span of 14 bases. The germline V gene has CDR1 SEHNR and CDR2 FQNEAQ (reference sequence). The CDR3 has 14 residues. CDR3 sequence: CASRREGTQETQYF. In DNA, the CDR3 is TGTGCCAGCCGCCGTGAGGGTACCCAAGAGACCCAGTACTTC.

The V gene is TRBV24-1, the J gene TRBJ2-3; 9 bases are a match to TRBD1. Trimming removed 4 bases from V and 4 bases from J; junction bases left unmatched: 8. CDR1 KGHDR and CDR2 SFDVKD come from the germline V gene. This CDR3 is built from 16 residues. The chain's CDR3 is CATSDPTGGGSDTQYF. DNA of the CDR3: TGTGCCACCAGTGACCCGACAGGGGGAGGGTCAGATACGCAGTATTTT.

CDR3 in amino acids: CASSNGLVMNGELFF. The CDR3 DNA reads as TGTGCCAGCAGTAACGGACTGGTCATGAACGGGGAGCTGTTTTTT. The chain joins TRBV7-9 to TRBJ2-2, with a weak D call TRBD2 (5 bases). V lost 6 bases, J lost 7 bases, and 18 bases lay in between. Germline V gene lookup returns CDR1 SEHNR and CDR2 FQNEAQ (reference sequence). This CDR3 is built from 15 residues.

This clone was recorded a few times. CDR3 in amino acids: CASSLRGFDEQYF. CDR3 nucleotide sequence: TGTGCCAGCAGCTTAAGAGGGTTCGACGAGCAGTACTTC. The rearrangement joins TRBV7-9 to TRBJ2-7; D is possibly TRBD2 (5 bases). Looked up from germline, CDR1 is SEHNR and CDR2 is FQNEAQ (reference sequence). The CDR3 is 13 amino acids. The V and J ends lost 2 bases and 5 bases respectively, with 10 bases between them. Based on the CDR3 plus reference TRBV7-9 and TRBJ2-7, the full variable domain is DTGVSQNPRHKITKRGQNVTFRCDPISEHNRLYWYRQTLGQGPEFLTYFQNEAQLEKSRLLSDRFSAERPKGSFSTLEIQRTEQGDSAMYLCASSLRGFDEQYFGPGTRLTVT.

This sequence joins TRBV15 and TRBJ2-2; the match to TRBD1 covers 7 bases. Trimming took 0 bases from V and 5 from J; bases not matched to a gene: 6. The CDR3 has 16 residues. CDR1 and CDR2 (germline): LNHNV, YYDKDF (reference sequence). The CDR3 bases are TGTGCCACCAGCAGAGACACAAGACAGGGAACCGGGGAGCTGTTTTTT. Protein: CATSRDTRQGTGELFF.

The chain is built from TRBV10-3 and TRBJ1-1, with 7 bases lining up with TRBD1. V lost 3 bases, J lost 1 base, and 5 bases stayed unmatched. The CDR3 consists of 15 residues. CDR1 and CDR2 from the germline V gene are ENHRY and SYGVKD. The CDR3 loop reads CAISDARTGNTEAFF. The CDR3 DNA reads as TGTGCCATCAGTGACGCAAGGACAGGGAACACTGAAGCTTTCTTT.

This sequence joins TRBV3-1 (or the pseudogene TRBV3-2) and TRBJ2-1; TRBD2 agrees at 8 bases. V shed 1 base and J 2 bases; nucleotides not matched to a gene: 13. The germline V gene has CDR1 LGHDT and CDR2 YNNKEL (reference sequence). This CDR3 has 19 residues. In DNA form, the CDR3 reads TGTGCCAGCAGCCAAGTTAATTTCCGCGGGGGGACCCCCTACAATGAGCAGTTCTTC. This encodes CASSQVNFRGGTPYNEQFF.

The genes are TRBV6-1 and TRBJ1-2, with D tentatively TRBD1 (5 bases). Looked up from germline, CDR1 is MNHNS and CDR2 is SASEGT. V lost 7 bases and J lost 4, with 16 bases in between. CDR3 length equals 14 residues. CDR3 sequence (DNA): TGTGCCAGCACCTACGGGGGAGCCTCCTATGGCTACACCTTC. Protein product: CASTYGGASYGYTF.

The genes are TRBV21-1 and TRBJ1-1; the D segment call TRBD1 is taken from the table without a DNA check. TRBV21-1 is a pseudogene segment. This CDR3 is built from 14 residues. CDR3: CASSKDRGDTEAFF. CDR3 sequence (DNA): TGTGCCAGCAGCAAAGACAGGGGCGACACTGAAGCTTTCTTT.

The genes are TRBV19 and TRBJ1-5; the D gene is possibly TRBD1 (5 bases). V shed 6 bases and J shed 0 bases, with 9 bases lying between them. Germline assignment: CDR1 LNHDA and CDR2 SQIVND (reference sequence). The CDR3 consists of 14 residues. The CDR3 DNA is TGTGCCAGTAGCAACAGGCATAGCAATCAGCCCCAGCATTTT. Residues: CASSNRHSNQPQHF. The entire variable domain, with the rest obtained from reference TRBV19 and TRBJ1-5, is as follows: DGGITQSPKYLFRKEGQNVTLSCEQNLNHDAMYWYRQDPGQGLRLIYYSQIVNDFQKGDIAEGYSVSREKKESFPLTVTSAQKNPTAFYLCASSNRHSNQPQHFGDGTRLSIL.

V is TRBV6-1 and J is TRBJ2-7; no reliable D call. V was shortened by 2 bases and J by 3 bases, with 8 bases between the two germline ends. CDR1 is MNHNS, CDR2 SASEGT, per germline. CDR3 length equals 13 residues. CDR3 coding DNA: TGTGCCAGCAGTGAACCACCTAGCTACGAGCAGTACTTC. Protein sequence: CASSEPPSYEQYF.

The chain recombines TRBV5-6 with TRBJ2-3; maybe TRBD1 (5 bases). V was trimmed by 5 bases and J by 5 bases, leaving 15 bases between them. Germline CDR1 is SGHDT and CDR2 is YYEEEE. CDR3 length: 14 residues. CDR3 in DNA: TGTGCCAGCAGGGCCTACGGTAGGGGAGATACGCAGTATTTT. It is translated as CASRAYGRGDTQYF.

This clone was seen just once. The chain carries TRBV12-3 or TRBV12-4 and TRBJ2-1, with a tentative D call TRBD2 (6 bases). The CDR3 contains 13 residues. Deletions cut 8 bases from V and 4 bases from J, with 12 bases between. The CDR3 nucleotides read TGTGCCAGCGCGCCGGGGACTTACAATGAGCAGTTCTTC. Protein product: CASAPGTYNEQFF.

The rearrangement uses TRBV5-1 and TRBJ2-3; TRBD1 aligns across 7 bases. Germline V gives CDR1 SGHRS, CDR2 YFSETQ. This CDR3 is 14 amino acids long. V lost 3 bases, J lost 0 bases, and 1 base stayed unmatched. CDR3 nucleotide sequence: TGCGCCAGCAGCTGGGACAGTAGCACAGATACGCAGTATTTT. As protein: CASSWDSSTDTQYF.

This chain connects TRBV5-1 to TRBJ1-2; 7 bases are shared with TRBD1. CDR3 length: 15 residues. Trimming took 4 bases from V and 4 from J; bases not matched to a gene: 10. From germline, CDR1 is SGHRS and CDR2 YFSETQ. The CDR3 reads CASSPGEGAFYGYTF. The CDR3 bases are TGCGCCAGCAGCCCGGGTGAGGGGGCATTCTATGGCTACACCTTC.

The gene calls are TRBV7-2 and TRBJ1-2, with D possibly TRBD1 on 6 matching bases. Trimming shortened V by 3 bases and J by 2 bases, and 13 bases separated the two germline ends. The CDR3 extends over 15 amino acids. Germline-derived CDR1 and CDR2 are SGHTA and FQGNSA. CDR3 sequence (DNA): TGTGCCAGCAGCTTTGGGGGCAGCCTAAACTATGGCTACACCTTC. This codes for CASSFGGSLNYGYTF. Filled out from reference TRBV7-2 and TRBJ1-2, the complete variable domain reads GAGVSQSPSNKVTEKGKDVELRCDPISGHTALYWYRQSLGQGLEFLIYFQGNSAPDKSGLPSDRFSAERTGGSVSTLTIQRTQQEDSAVYLCASSFGGSLNYGYTFGSGTRLTVV.

The sample holds a few counts of this clone. V and J are TRBV7-2 and TRBJ2-1; 8 positions match TRBD2. Trimming at V came to 2 bases and at J to 4 bases, leaving 10 bases not matched to a gene. CDR1 and CDR2 (germline): SGHTA, FQGNSA. The CDR3 sequence is 17 residues long. CDR3: CASSLSPSGSSYNEQFF. In nucleotides, the CDR3 is TGTGCCAGCAGCTTAAGTCCCAGCGGGAGCTCGTACAATGAGCAGTTCTTC.

This rearrangement joins TRBV18 to TRBJ2-3, with 10 bases identical to TRBD2. Germline-derived CDR1 and CDR2 are KGHSH and LQKENI. This CDR3 has 16 amino acids. V was clipped by 3 bases and J by 1 base; unmatched bases: 4. CDR3 DNA: TGTGCCAGCTCACCGCGGACTAGCGGCCGCACAGATACGCAGTATTTT. Protein product: CASSPRTSGRTDTQYF.

The J gene is TRBJ2-7, the V gene TRBV24-1; 15 nucleotides agree with TRBD2. The CDR3 length is 19 residues. V shed 2 bases and J 3 bases; nucleotides not matched to a gene: 10. Looked up from germline, CDR1 is KGHDR and CDR2 is SFDVKD. The CDR3 protein is CATSDSVPGLAGGVYEQYF. CDR3 nucleotide sequence: TGTGCCACCAGTGATTCCGTACCGGGACTAGCGGGGGGAGTCTACGAGCAGTACTTC.

This clone was seen only once. The genes are TRBV30 and TRBJ1-4; no clear D gene. This CDR3 region has 16 residues. Trimming took 2 bases from V and 12 from J, leaving 25 bases between them. Germline V gene lookup returns CDR1 GTSNPN and CDR2 SVGIG (reference sequence). The CDR3 sequence: CAWSPDARPELGELFF. The CDR3 DNA reads TGTGCCTGGAGTCCCGACGCGCGGCCCGAATTAGGAGAACTGTTTTTT.

The chain combines TRBV18 with TRBJ2-5; maybe TRBD2 (6 bases). The CDR3 extends over 14 amino acids. Trimming removed 5 bases at V and 5 bases at J, with 15 bases between. Per the germline V gene, CDR1 is KGHSH and CDR2 is LQKENI. The CDR3 is CASSRSPGGETQYF. CDR3 DNA sequence: TGTGCCAGCTCAAGGAGCCCTGGAGGGGAGACCCAGTACTTC.